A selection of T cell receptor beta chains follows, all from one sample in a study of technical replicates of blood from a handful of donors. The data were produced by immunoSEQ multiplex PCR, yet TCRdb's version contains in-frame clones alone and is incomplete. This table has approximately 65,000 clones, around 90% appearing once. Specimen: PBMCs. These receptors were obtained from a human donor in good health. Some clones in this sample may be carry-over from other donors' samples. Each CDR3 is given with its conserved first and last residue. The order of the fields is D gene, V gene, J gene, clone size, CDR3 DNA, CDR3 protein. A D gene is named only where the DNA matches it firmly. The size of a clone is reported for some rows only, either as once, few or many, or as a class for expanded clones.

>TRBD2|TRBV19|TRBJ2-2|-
TGTGCCAGTAGGACACTAGCGGGAGACACCGGGGAGCTGTTTTTT
CASRTLAGDTGELFF
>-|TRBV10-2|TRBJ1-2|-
TGCGCCAGCAGTGAACAGGGTTATGGCTACACCTTC
CASSEQGYGYTF
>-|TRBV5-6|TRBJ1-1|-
TGTGCCAGCAGAAGGGAGGGTTGGAACACTGAAGCTTTCTTT
CASRREGWNTEAFF
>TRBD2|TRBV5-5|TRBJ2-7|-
TGTGCCAGCGGCGCTGGGACTAGCGTACACGAGCAGTACTTC
CASGAGTSVHEQYF
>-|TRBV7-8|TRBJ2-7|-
TGTGCCAGCAGCTTCTCACAGGGTAGGACGACCTACGAGCAGTACTTC
CASSFSQGRTTYEQYF
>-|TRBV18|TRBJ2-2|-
TGTGCCAGCTCATTACAGACACAGAACACCGGGGAGCTGTTTTTT
CASSLQTQNTGELFF
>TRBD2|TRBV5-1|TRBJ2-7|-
TGCGCCAGCAGCTTGCGGGAGGGACTTTACGAGCAGTACTTC
CASSLREGLYEQYF
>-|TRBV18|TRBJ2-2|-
TGTGCCAGCTCACCACCCTCGGGTTTAACCGGGGAGCTGTTTTTT
CASSPPSGLTGELFF
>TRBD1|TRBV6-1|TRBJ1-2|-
TGTGCCAGCAGTGAAGCCCCGGACAGGTTAGATGGCTACACCTTC
CASSEAPDRLDGYTF
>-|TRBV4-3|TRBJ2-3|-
TGCGCCAGCAGCCAAGACAGGGGAAACACAGATACGCAGTATTTT
CASSQDRGNTDTQYF
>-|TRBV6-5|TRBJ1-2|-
TGTGCCAGCATCCAGGGAGGGAGCGGGGGCTACACCTTC
CASIQGGSGGYTF
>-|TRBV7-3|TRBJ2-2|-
TGTGCCAGCAGCTTATCCGGAGACACCGGGGAGCTGTTTTTT
CASSLSGDTGELFF
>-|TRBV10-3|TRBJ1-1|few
TGTGCCACCTGGACAGAGATGAACACTGAAGCTTTCTTT
CATWTEMNTEAFF
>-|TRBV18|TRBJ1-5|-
TGTGCCAGCTCACCAACGGTCAATAGCAATCAGCCCCAGCATTTT
CASSPTVNSNQPQHF
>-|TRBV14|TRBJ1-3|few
TGTGCCAGCAGCCGCGCCGGGGTGAAGGGAGACACCATATATTTT
CASSRAGVKGDTIYF
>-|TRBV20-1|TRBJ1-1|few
TGCAGTGCTAATTATAACACTGAAGCTTTCTTT
CSANYNTEAFF
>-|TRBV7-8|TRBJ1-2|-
TGTGCCAGCAGCTTGACTCCAATAGCAGGCTACACCTTC
CASSLTPIAGYTF
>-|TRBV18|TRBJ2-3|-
TGTGCCAGCTCACCACCGAGAATAGTTGCAGATACGCAGTATTTT
CASSPPRIVADTQYF
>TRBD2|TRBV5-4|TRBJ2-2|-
TGTGCCAGCAGCTCTGGACTAGCGGGGGGCTACACCGGGGAGCTGTTTTTT
CASSSGLAGGYTGELFF
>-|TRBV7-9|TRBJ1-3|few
TGTGCCAGCAGCTTAGGCTCGACTGTCTCTGGAAACACCATATATTTT
CASSLGSTVSGNTIYF
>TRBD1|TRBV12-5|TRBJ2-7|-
TGTGCTAGTGCCATGACAGGGGGCGCCGAGCAGTACTTC
CASAMTGGAEQYF
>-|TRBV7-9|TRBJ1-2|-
TGTGCCAGCAGCGCCAGGGGAGACGGTGGCTACACCTTC
CASSARGDGGYTF
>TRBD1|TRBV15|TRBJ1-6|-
TGTGCCACCAGACCGGGACAGCGGAATTCACCCCTCCACTTT
CATRPGQRNSPLHF
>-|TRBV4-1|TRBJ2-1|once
TGCGCCAGCAGCCAGGCCAGGTGGAATGAGCAGTTCTTC
CASSQARWNEQFF
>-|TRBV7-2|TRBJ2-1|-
TGTGCCAGCAGCCCGTCTTACAATGAGCAGTTCTTC
CASSPSYNEQFF
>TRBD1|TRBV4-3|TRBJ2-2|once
TGCGCCAGCAGCTCCAAGAGGACAGGGACGGCCGGGGAGCTGTTTTTT
CASSSKRTGTAGELFF
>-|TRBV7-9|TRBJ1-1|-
TGTGCCAGCAGCTCCGGACAGAACAAGAACACTGAAGCTTTCTTT
CASSSGQNKNTEAFF